The T cell receptor (beta chain) under discussion was sequenced for a study of neurological immune-mediated disorders. Study-wide results and limits: The most TCR clonal expansion was seen in HTLV-1-associated myelopathy, whereas the least was seen in multiple sclerosis, below the level in healthy controls.

This clonotype was counted many times. Its antigen is undetermined. 5'RACE with 10-nucleotide random UMIs generated the cDNA. From the 5' RACE reads, TCRdb called clonotypes with MiXCR, one entry per CDR3 protein. Here the sample spans tens of thousands of distinct CDR3 sequences, approximately 10% being singletons. This clonotype was sampled from a man aged 40-49 years in good health. Sample: PBMCs.

In nucleotides, the CDR3 is TGTGCCAGCAGTTGGCTTTCCGGGACTAGCGTTCGCAATGAGCAGTTCTTC. Its protein product is CASSWLSGTSVRNEQFF. This rearrangement joins TRBV27 to TRBJ2-1, with 10 bases aligning to TRBD2. This CDR3 comprises 17 residues. V lost 4 bases and J lost 6; bases outside the gene matches: 12. Germline CDR1 is MNHEY and CDR2 is SMNVEV (reference sequence).